This is a list of T cell receptor beta chains from one sample in a study of cytomegalovirus exposure and HLA in healthy donors. Sequencing was performed with immunoSEQ multiplex PCR; in TCRdb, only in-frame clones are kept and a portion is missing. The table lists 150,000 to 200,000 clones, 65% to 85% of them singletons, with approximately 2.4% in the top ten. The sample comprised PBMCs. These receptors were obtained from a woman aged 40 to 50 in good health and CMV-seropositive. CDR3s include the opening cysteine and the closing phenylalanine or tryptophan. Each record gives: J gene, clone size, V gene, CDR3 length, D gene, CDR3 protein, CDR3 DNA. D genes are given only for firm matches. Some rows have no size entry. The others give once, few or many, or a class for an expanded clone.

>TRBJ2-1|NA|TRBV7-2|15|NA
CASSLETAPYNEQFF
TGTGCCAGCAGCTTAGAAACAGCTCCCTACAATGAGCAGTTCTTC
>TRBJ2-5|NA|TRBV6-5|13|TRBD2
CASSRLAGETQYF
TGTGCCAGCAGCCGACTAGCGGGAGAGACCCAGTACTTC
>TRBJ2-7|NA|TRBV12-5|12|NA
CASGLRSYEQYF
TGTGCTAGTGGTCTAAGATCCTACGAGCAGTACTTC
>TRBJ1-1|NA|TRBV2|16|NA
CASNPLGGAGNTEAFF
TGTGCCAGCAACCCCCTCGGGGGGGCAGGGAACACTGAAGCTTTCTTT
>TRBJ1-6|NA|TRBV6-5|14|NA
CASSYEPGDSPLHF
TGTGCCAGCAGTTACGAGCCGGGGGATTCACCCCTCCACTTT
>TRBJ1-5|once|TRBV27|15|TRBD1
CASSLGQGGNQPQHF
TGTGCCAGCAGTTTGGGACAGGGCGGCAATCAGCCCCAGCATTTT
>TRBJ1-4|NA|TRBV7-2|13|NA
CASSLGGSEKLFF
TGTGCCAGCAGTCTAGGGGGTTCTGAAAAACTGTTTTTT
>TRBJ1-2|NA|TRBV6-5|13|NA
CASRTGLNYGYTF
TGTGCCAGCAGGACGGGACTGAACTATGGCTACACCTTC
>TRBJ1-2|NA|TRBV25-1|18|NA
CASSDRSLSGTPNYGYTF
TGTGCCAGCAGTGATCGGTCACTTTCCGGGACTCCCAACTATGGCTACACCTTC
>TRBJ2-1|NA|TRBV5-4|13|NA
CASSLSFYNEQFF
TGTGCCAGCAGCTTGAGCTTTTACAATGAGCAGTTCTTC
>TRBJ1-3|once|TRBV6-1|15|NA
CASRDTTVSGNTIYF
TGTGCCAGCAGGGACACCACGGTCTCTGGAAACACCATATATTTT
>TRBJ1-4|NA|TRBV11-3|14|TRBD1
CASSDRGGSEKLFF
TGTGCCAGCAGCGACAGGGGTGGTAGCGAAAAACTGTTTTTT
>TRBJ2-3|NA|TRBV6-1|12|TRBD1
CASSVSGTGWYF
TGTGCCAGCAGTGTATCCGGGACAGGGTGGTATTTT
>TRBJ2-5|NA|TRBV5-4|17|TRBD1
CASSSSWDRGREETQYF
TGTGCCAGCAGCTCCTCTTGGGACAGGGGGCGAGAGGAGACCCAGTACTTC
>TRBJ2-3|NA|TRBV14|14|TRBD2
CASSPAGGPDTQYF
TGTGCCAGCAGCCCAGCGGGAGGGCCAGATACGCAGTATTTT
>TRBJ2-5|NA|TRBV9|11|NA
CASSSGETQYF
TGTGCCAGCAGCTCAGGGGAGACCCAGTACTTC
>TRBJ1-2|NA|TRBV5-1|17|NA
CASSLTGTGGSNYGYTF
TGCGCCAGCAGCTTGACGGGGACTGGCGGAAGTAACTATGGCTACACCTTC
>TRBJ1-2|NA|TRBV5-1|16|NA
CASSLSTDMPNYGYTF
TGCGCCAGCAGCTTGAGTACAGATATGCCTAACTATGGCTACACCTTC
>TRBJ2-1|NA|TRBV14|16|TRBD2
CASSQAKLAGGLEQFF
TGTGCCAGCAGCCAAGCGAAACTAGCGGGGGGGCTGGAGCAGTTCTTC
>TRBJ1-3|NA|TRBV28|15|NA
CASSSTYSAGNTIYF
TGTGCCAGCAGTTCGACATACTCGGCCGGAAACACCATATATTTT
>TRBJ2-5|NA|TRBV23-1|14|TRBD1
CASSPGQGKTTQYF
TGCGCCAGCAGTCCGGGACAGGGGAAGACGACCCAGTACTTC
>TRBJ2-5|NA|TRBV11-3|16|TRBD2
CASSRLAGGAGETQYF
TGTGCCAGCAGTAGACTAGCGGGAGGGGCCGGAGAGACCCAGTACTTC
>TRBJ1-1|NA|TRBV9|14|TRBD1
CASSSGQGDTEAFF
TGTGCCAGCAGCTCAGGACAGGGGGACACTGAAGCTTTCTTT